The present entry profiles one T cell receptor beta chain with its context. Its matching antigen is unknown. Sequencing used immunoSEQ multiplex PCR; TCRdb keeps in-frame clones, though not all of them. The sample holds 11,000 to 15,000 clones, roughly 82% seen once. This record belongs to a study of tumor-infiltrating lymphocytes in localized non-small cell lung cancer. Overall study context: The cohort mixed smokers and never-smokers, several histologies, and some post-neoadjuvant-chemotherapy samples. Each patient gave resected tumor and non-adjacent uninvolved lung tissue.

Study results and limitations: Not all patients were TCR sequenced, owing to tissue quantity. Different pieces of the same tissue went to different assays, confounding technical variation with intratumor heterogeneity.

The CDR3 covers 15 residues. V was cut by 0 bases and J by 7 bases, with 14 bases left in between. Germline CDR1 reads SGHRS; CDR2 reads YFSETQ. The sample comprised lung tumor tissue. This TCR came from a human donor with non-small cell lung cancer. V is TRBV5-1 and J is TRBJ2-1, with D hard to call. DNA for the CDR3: TGCGCCAGCAGCTTGGACGGTCCCTTCGGGAATGAGCAGTTCTTC. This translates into CASSLDGPFGNEQFF.